This entry concerns a single T cell receptor beta chain. Antigen: not known. This table comes from immunoSEQ multiplex PCR, and its TCRdb copy is limited to in-frame clones, with some not included. The sample carries about 240,000 clones, around 85% recorded once. V was clipped by 5 bases and J by 4 bases, with 16 bases between them. CDR1 is SNHLY and CDR2 is FYNNEI in the germline V gene. The CDR3 loop spans 15 amino acids. The data originate from a study of cytomegalovirus exposure and HLA in healthy donors. Whole-study findings and limits: A few of the chains that were CMV-associated were confirmed in vitro to be specific for CMV antigens. Reported performance of the classifier showed diagnosis of cytomegalovirus status with high specificity and sensitivity.

The receptor was isolated from a woman in her twenties or thirties in good health and CMV-seropositive. V and J are TRBV2 and TRBJ2-3, with unresolved D. The sequencing input was PBMCs. CDR3: CASSTLEARADTQYF. In DNA form, the CDR3 reads TGTGCCAGCAGTACGCTAGAGGCTCGGGCAGATACGCAGTATTTT.